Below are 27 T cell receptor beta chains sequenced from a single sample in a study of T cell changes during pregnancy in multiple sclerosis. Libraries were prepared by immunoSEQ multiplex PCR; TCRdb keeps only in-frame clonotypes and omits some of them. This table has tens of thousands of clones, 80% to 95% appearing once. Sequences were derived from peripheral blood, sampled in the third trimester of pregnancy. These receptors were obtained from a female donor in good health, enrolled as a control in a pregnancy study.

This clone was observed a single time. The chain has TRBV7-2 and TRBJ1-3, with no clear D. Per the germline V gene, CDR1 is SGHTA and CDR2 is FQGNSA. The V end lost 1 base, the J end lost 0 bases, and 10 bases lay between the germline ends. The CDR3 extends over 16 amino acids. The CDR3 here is CASSLVGLNSGNTIYF. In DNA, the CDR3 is TGTGCCAGCAGCTTAGTAGGACTGAACTCTGGAAACACCATATATTTT.

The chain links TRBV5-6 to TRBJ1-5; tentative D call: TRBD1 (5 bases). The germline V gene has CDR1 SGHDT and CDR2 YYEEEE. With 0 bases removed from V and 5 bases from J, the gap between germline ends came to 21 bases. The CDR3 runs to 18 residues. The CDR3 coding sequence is TGTGCCAGCAGCTTGGAGGGGAAGGGCATGAATGGCTATCAGCCCCAGCATTTT. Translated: CASSLEGKGMNGYQPQHF.

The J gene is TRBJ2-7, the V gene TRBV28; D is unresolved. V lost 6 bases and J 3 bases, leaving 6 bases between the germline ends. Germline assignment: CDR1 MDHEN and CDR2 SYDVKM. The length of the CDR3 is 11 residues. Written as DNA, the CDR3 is TGTGCCAGCAGCTCTCTCTACGAGCAGTACTTC. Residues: CASSSLYEQYF.

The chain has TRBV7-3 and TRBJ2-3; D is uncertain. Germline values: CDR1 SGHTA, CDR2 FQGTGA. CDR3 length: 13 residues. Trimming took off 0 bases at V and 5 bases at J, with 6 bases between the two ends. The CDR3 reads CASSLTRLDTQYF. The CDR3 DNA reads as TGTGCCAGCAGCTTAACTCGGTTAGATACGCAGTATTTT.

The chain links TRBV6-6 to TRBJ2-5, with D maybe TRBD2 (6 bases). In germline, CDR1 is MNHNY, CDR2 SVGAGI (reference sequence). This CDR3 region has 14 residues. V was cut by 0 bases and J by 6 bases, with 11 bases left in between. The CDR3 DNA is TGTGCCAGCAGTTACTCAGGGGAGGTGAAGACCCAGTACTTC. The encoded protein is CASSYSGEVKTQYF.

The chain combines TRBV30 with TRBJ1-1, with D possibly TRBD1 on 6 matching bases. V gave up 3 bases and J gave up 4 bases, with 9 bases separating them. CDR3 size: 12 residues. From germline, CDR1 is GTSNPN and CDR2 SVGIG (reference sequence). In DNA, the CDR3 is TGTGCCTGGAGCACAGGGATCACTGAAGCTTTCTTT. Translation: CAWSTGITEAFF. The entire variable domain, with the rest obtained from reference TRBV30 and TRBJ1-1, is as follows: SQTIHQWPATLVQPVGSPLSLECTVEGTSNPNLYWYRQAAGRGLQLLFYSVGIGQISSEVPQNLSASRPQDRQFILSSKKLLLSDSGFYLCAWSTGITEAFFGQGTRLTVV.

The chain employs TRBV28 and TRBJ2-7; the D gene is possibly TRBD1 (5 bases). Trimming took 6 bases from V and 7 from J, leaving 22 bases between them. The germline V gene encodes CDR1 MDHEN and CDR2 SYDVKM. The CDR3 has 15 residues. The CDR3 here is CASSRIGAPAREQYF. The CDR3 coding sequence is TGTGCCAGCAGCCGTATAGGGGCCCCGGCTAGGGAGCAGTACTTC. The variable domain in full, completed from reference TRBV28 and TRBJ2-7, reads DVKVTQSSRYLVKRTGEKVFLECVQDMDHENMFWYRQDPGLGLRLIYFSYDVKMKEKGDIPEGYSVSREKKERFSLILESASTNQTSMYLCASSRIGAPAREQYFGPGTRLTVT.

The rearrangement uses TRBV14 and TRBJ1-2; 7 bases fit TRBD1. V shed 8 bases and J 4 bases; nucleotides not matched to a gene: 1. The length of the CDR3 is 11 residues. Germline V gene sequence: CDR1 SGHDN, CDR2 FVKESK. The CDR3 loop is CASGTAYGYTF. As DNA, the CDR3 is TGTGCCAGCGGGACAGCCTATGGCTACACCTTC.

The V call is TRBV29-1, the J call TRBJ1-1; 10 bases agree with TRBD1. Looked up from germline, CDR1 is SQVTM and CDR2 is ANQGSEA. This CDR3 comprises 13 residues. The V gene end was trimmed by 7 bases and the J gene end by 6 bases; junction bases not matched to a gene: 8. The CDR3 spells CSAERTGGSEAFF. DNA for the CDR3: TGCAGCGCCGAGAGGACAGGGGGTTCTGAAGCTTTCTTT.

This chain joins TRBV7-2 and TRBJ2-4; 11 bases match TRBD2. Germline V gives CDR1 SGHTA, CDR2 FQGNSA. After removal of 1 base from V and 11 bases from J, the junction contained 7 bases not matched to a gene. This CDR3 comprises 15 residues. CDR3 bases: TGTGCCAGCAGCTTAGATGTTAGCGGGAGGGCCGTTCAGTACTTC. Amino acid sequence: CASSLDVSGRAVQYF.

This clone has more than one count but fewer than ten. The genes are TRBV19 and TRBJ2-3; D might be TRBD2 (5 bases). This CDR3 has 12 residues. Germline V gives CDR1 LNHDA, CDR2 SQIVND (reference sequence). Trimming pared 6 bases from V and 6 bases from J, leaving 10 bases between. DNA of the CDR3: TGTGCCAGTAGGCTATCGGGGGATACGCAGTATTTT. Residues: CASRLSGDTQYF.

The CDR3 region has the DNA TGTGCCACCTCGGGACAGGCCGCGGCCTACGAGCAGTACTTC. Its translation: CATSGQAAAYEQYF. The chain links TRBV15 to TRBJ2-7; 8 bases agree with TRBD1. Germline V lookup: CDR1 LNHNV, CDR2 YYDKDF (reference sequence). J was trimmed by 2 bases and V by 8 bases; bases with no gene match: 8. The CDR3 is made up of 14 amino acids.

In nucleotides, the CDR3 is TGTGCCAGCAGTTGGGACAGGGGGTCCCACAATGAGCAGTTCTTC. This gives the protein CASSWDRGSHNEQFF. The V gene is TRBV27, the J gene TRBJ2-1; TRBD1 agrees at 11 bases. This CDR3 has 15 amino acids. Germline V CDR1 and CDR2: MNHEY, SMNVEV (reference sequence). Unmatched junction bases numbered 4, after V lost 4 bases and J lost 5 bases.

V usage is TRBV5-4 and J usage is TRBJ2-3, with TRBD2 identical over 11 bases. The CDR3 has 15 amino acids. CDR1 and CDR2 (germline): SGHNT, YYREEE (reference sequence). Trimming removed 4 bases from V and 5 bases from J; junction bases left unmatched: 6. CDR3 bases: TGTGCCAGCAGCGTAGCGGGGGGGCTTGTAGATACGCAGTATTTT. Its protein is CASSVAGGLVDTQYF.

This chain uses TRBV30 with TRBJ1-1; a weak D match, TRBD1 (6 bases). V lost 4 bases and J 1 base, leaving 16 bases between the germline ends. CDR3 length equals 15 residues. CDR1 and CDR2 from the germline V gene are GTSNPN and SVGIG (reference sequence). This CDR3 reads CAWNFGGAGNTEAFF. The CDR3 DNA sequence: TGTGCCTGGAATTTCGGGGGGGCGGGGAACACTGAAGCTTTCTTT.

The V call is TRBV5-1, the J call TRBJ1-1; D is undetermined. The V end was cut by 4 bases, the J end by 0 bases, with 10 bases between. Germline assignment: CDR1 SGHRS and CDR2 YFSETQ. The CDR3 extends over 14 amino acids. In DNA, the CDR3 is TGCGCCAGCAGCATGGTCGGAGTGAACACTGAAGCTTTCTTT. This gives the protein CASSMVGVNTEAFF.

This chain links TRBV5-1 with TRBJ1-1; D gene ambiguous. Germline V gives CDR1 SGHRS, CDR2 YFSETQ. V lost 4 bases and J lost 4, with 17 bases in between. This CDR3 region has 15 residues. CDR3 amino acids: CASSPRHTVTTEAFF. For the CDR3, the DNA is TGCGCCAGCAGCCCGAGACACACCGTTACCACTGAAGCTTTCTTT.

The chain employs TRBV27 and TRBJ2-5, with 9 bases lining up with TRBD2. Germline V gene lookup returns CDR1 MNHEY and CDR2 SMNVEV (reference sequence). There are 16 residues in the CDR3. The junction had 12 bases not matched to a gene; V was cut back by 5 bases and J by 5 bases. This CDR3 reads CASSPLRGGAGETQYF. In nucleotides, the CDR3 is TGTGCCAGCAGTCCACTGCGCGGGGGGGCCGGGGAGACCCAGTACTTC.

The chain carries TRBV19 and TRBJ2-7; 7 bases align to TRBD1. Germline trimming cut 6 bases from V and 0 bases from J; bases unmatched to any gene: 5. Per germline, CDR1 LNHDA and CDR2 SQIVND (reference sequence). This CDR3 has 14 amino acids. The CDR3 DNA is TGTGCCAGTAGGGACAGGAGCTTCTCCTACGAGCAGTACTTC. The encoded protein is CASRDRSFSYEQYF. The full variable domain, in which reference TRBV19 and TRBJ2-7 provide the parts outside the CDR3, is DGGITQSPKYLFRKEGQNVTLSCEQNLNHDAMYWYRQDPGQGLRLIYYSQIVNDFQKGDIAEGYSVSREKKESFPLTVTSAQKNPTAFYLCASRDRSFSYEQYFGPGTRLTVT.

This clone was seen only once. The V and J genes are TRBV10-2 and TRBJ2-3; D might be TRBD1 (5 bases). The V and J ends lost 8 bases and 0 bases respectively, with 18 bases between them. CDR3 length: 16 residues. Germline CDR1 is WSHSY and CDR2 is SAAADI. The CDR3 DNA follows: TGCGCCAGCCGTCAAAGGGGAACTTTTAGCACAGATACGCAGTATTTT. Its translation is CASRQRGTFSTDTQYF.

The CDR3 bases are TGTGCCAGCAGTCCTAGCGGGGGCTCCTACAATGAGCAGTTCTTC. This sequence encodes CASSPSGGSYNEQFF. The chain uses TRBV6-5 and TRBJ2-1, with 10 bases lining up with TRBD2. The V segment lost 5 bases and the J segment 0 bases; nucleotides outside the gene matches: 1. CDR3 length equals 15 residues. CDR1 is MNHEY, CDR2 SVGAGI, per germline.

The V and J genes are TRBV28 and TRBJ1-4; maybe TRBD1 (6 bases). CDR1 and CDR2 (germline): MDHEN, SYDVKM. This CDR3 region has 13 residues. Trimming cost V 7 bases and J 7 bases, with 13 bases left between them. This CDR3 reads CASNRVLGEKLFF. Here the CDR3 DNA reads TGTGCCAGCAACAGGGTCTTGGGTGAAAAACTGTTTTTT.

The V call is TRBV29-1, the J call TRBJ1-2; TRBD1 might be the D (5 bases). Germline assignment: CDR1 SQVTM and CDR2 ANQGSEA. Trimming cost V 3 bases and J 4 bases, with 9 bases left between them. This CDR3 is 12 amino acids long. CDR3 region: CSVDLGGYGYTF. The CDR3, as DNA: TGCAGCGTTGATCTGGGGGGCTATGGCTACACCTTC. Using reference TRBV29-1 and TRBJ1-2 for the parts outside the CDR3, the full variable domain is SAVISQKPSRDICQRGTSLTIQCQVDSQVTMMFWYRQQPGQSLTLIATANQGSEATYESGFVIDKFPISRPNLTFSTLTVSNMSPEDSSIYLCSVDLGGYGYTFGSGTRLTVV.

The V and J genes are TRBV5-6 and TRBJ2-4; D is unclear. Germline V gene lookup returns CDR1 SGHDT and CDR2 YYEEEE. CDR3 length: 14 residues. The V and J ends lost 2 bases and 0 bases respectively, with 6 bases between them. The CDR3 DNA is TGTGCCAGCAGCTTCCTTCTAGCCAAAAACATTCAGTACTTC. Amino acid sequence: CASSFLLAKNIQYF.

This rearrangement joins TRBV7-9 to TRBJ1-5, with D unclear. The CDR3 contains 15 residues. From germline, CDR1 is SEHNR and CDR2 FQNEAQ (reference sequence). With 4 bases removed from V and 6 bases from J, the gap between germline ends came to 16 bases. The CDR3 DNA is TGTGCCAGCAGCTCTACGCTGGGAGACGGTCAGCCCCAGCATTTT. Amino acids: CASSSTLGDGQPQHF.

CDR3 loop: CASSLVPGQLYEQYF. The CDR3 coding sequence is TGTGCCAGCAGCTTAGTCCCCGGACAGCTTTACGAGCAGTACTTC. The chain carries TRBV7-9 and TRBJ2-7; D is possibly TRBD1 (6 bases). V lost 1 base and J lost 4, with 14 bases in between. Germline V gives CDR1 SEHNR, CDR2 FQNEAQ (reference sequence). The CDR3 extends over 15 amino acids.

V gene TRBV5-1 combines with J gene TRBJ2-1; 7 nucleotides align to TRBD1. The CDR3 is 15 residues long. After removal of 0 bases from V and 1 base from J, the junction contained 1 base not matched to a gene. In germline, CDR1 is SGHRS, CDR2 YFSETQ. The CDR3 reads CASSLVQGSYNEQFF. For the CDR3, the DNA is TGCGCCAGCAGCTTGGTACAGGGGTCCTACAATGAGCAGTTCTTC.